What follows is one T cell receptor beta chain and its context. This record comes from a study of blood T cell repertoires in COVID-19. On the study more broadly: From the United States, Italy and Spain came samples of acute and convalescent COVID-19. T cells, B-cell-depleted T cells, or PBMCs supplied cDNA or gDNA.

The CDR3 runs 15 residues. Germline V lookup: CDR1 SQVTM, CDR2 ANQGSEA. The V segment lost 3 bases and the J segment 5 bases; nucleotides outside the gene matches: 6. Those enrolled in Seattle joined during active infection and were followed longitudinally afterward. In the authors' workflow: From reference gene primer amplification, estimates of nucleated cell counts were derived. Produced via immunoSEQ multiplex PCR; TCRdb's table is partial and in-frame only. Clone size and the V and J calls come from that table; the DNA yielded D and trimming. Altogether about 63,000 clones are present, 80% to 90% being singletons, with the ten largest covering about 31%.

The receptor was derived from a man in his fifties or sixties with COVID-19, enrolled during active disease. The chain links TRBV29-1 to TRBJ2-3; 12 bases are a match to TRBD1. Specimen: peripheral blood. The chain's CDR3 is CSVDRDRGRGDTQYF. Written as DNA, the CDR3 is TGCAGCGTTGACCGGGACAGGGGGCGTGGAGATACGCAGTATTTT.